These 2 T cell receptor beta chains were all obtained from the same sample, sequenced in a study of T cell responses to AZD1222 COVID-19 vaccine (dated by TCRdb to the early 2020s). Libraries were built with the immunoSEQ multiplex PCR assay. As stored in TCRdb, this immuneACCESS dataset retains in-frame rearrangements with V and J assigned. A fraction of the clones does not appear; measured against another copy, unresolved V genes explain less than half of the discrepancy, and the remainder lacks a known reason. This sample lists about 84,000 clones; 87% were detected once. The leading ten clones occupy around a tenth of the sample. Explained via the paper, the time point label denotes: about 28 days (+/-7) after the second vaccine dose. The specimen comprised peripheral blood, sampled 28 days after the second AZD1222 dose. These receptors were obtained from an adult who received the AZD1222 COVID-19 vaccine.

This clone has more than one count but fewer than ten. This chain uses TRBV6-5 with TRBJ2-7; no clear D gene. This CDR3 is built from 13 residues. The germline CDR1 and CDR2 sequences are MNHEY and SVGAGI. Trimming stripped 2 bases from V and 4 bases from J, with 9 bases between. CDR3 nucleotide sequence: TGTGCCAGCAGTTACAACTCAGGATACGAGCAGTACTTC. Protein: CASSYNSGYEQYF.

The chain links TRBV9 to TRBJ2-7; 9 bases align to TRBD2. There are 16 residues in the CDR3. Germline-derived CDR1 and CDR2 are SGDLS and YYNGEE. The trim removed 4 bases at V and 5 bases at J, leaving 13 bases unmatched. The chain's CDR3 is CASSPQAGGRYHEQYF. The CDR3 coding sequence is TGTGCCAGCAGCCCCCAGGCGGGGGGGCGGTATCACGAGCAGTACTTC.